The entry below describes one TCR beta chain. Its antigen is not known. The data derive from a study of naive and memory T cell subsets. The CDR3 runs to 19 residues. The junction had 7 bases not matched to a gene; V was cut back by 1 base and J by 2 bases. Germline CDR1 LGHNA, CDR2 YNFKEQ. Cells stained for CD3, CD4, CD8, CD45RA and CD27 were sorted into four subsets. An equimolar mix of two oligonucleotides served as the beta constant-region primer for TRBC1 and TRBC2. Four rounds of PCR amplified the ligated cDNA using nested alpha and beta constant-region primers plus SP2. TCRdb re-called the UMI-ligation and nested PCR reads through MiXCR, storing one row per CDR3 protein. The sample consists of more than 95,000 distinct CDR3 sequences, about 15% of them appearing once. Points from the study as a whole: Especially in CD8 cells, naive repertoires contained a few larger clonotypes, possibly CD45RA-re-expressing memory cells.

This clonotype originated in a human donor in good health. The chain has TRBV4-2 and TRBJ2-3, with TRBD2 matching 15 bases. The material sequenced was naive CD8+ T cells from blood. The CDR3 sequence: CASSQVGTSGGTFTDTQYF. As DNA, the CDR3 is TGTGCCAGCAGCCAAGTCGGGACTAGCGGGGGGACCTTCACAGATACGCAGTATTTT.